This T cell receptor (beta chain) is from a study of human T cells and chemical hapten exposure. Time point: patch test 2, 6 weeks after DPC sensitization. As to treatment: therapeutic diphenylcyclopropenone sensitization with weekly scalp DPC. Blood collection took place prior to placing each patch test. This CDR3 has 13 residues. Via MiXCR, TCRdb re-called the RACE reads, giving one row per CDR3 protein. The sample carries roughly 94,000 distinct CDR3 sequences, 7% to 10% recorded once. General study results and limits: Expanded TCRs formed significantly more large CDR3 similarity clusters than controls. TCRs exceeding 1 in 1000 frequency stayed unchanged with DPC sensitization.

Of note for this clonotype: Antigen: not known.

The sample consisted of whole blood, taken in connection with sensitization to the hapten diphenylcyclopropenone (DPC). This receptor was obtained from a woman between 35 and 50 years old with alopecia areata. Some clones in this sample may be carry-over from other donors' samples. The rearrangement links TRBV21-1 to TRBJ2-7. TRBV21-1 counts as a pseudogene. CDR3 protein: CASSMVSIGEQYF. The DNA for the CDR3 is TGTGCCAGCAGCATGGTCTCCATCGGGGAGCAGTACTTC.